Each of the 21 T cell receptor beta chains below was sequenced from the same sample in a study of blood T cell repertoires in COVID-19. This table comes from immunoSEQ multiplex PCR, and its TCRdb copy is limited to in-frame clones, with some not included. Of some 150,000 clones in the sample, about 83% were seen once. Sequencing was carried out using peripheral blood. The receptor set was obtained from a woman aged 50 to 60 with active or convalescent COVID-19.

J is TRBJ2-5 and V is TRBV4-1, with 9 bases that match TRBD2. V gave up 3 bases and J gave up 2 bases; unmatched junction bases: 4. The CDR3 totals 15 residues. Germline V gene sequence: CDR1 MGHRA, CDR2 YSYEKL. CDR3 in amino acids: CASSQIAGEQETQYF. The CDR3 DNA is TGCGCCAGCAGCCAGATAGCGGGAGAACAAGAGACCCAGTACTTC.

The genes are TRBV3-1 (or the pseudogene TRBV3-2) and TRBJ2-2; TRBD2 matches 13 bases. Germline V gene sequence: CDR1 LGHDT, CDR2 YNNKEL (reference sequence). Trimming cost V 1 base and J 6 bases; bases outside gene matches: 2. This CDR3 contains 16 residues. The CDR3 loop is CASSQATSGGAGELFF. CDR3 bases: TGTGCCAGCAGCCAAGCAACTAGCGGGGGGGCCGGGGAGCTGTTTTTT.

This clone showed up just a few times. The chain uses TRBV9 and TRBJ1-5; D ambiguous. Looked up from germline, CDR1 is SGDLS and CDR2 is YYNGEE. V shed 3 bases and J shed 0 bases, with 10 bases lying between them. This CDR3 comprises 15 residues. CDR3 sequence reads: CASSAGDYSNQPQHF. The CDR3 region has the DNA TGTGCCAGCAGCGCAGGAGACTATAGCAATCAGCCCCAGCATTTT.

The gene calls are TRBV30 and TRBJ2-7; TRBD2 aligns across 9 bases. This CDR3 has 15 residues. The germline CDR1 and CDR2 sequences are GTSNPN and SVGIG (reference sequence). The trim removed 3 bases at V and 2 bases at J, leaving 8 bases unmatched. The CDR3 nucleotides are TGTGCCTGGAGGCCCCCTCGCGGGAGGGCCTACGAGCAGTACTTC. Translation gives CAWRPPRGRAYEQYF. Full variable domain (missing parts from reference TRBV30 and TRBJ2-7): SQTIHQWPATLVQPVGSPLSLECTVEGTSNPNLYWYRQAAGRGLQLLFYSVGIGQISSEVPQNLSASRPQDRQFILSSKKLLLSDSGFYLCAWRPPRGRAYEQYFGPGTRLTVT.

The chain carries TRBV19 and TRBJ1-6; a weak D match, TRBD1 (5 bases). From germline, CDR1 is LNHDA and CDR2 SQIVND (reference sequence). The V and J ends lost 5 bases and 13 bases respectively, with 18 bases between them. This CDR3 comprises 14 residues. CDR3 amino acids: CASSLEGEGSPLHF. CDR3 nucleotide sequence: TGTGCCAGTAGTCTTGAAGGGGAAGGCAGCCCCCTCCACTTT.

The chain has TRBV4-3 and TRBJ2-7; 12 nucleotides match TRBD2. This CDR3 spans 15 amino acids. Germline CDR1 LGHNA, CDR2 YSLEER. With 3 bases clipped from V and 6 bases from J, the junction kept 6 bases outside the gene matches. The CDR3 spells CASSHSLAGGTEQYF. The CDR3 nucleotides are TGCGCCAGCAGCCACTCACTAGCGGGAGGAACCGAGCAGTACTTC.

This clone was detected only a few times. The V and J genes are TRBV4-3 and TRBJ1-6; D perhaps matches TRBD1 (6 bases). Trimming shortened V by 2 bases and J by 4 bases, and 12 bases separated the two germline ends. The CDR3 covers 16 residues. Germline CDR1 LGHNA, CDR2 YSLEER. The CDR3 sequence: CASSQTGPNYNSPLHF. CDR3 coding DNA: TGCGCCAGCAGCCAAACAGGGCCCAATTATAATTCACCCCTCCACTTT.

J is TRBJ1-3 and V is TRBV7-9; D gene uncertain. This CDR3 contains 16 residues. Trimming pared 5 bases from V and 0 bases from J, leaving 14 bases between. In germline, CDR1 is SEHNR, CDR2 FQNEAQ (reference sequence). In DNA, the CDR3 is TGTGCCAGCAGCCCCGTTGCCACTAGCTCTGGAAACACCATATATTTT. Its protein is CASSPVATSSGNTIYF. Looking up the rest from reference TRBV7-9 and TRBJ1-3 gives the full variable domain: DTGVSQNPRHKITKRGQNVTFRCDPISEHNRLYWYRQTLGQGPEFLTYFQNEAQLEKSRLLSDRFSAERPKGSFSTLEIQRTEQGDSAMYLCASSPVATSSGNTIYFGEGSWLTVV.

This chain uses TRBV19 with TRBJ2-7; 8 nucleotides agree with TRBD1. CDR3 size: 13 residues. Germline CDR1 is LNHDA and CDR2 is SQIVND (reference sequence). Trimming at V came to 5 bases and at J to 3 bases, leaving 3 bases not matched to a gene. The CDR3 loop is CASSFGQGYEQYF. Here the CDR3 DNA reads TGTGCCAGTAGTTTTGGACAGGGCTACGAGCAGTACTTC.

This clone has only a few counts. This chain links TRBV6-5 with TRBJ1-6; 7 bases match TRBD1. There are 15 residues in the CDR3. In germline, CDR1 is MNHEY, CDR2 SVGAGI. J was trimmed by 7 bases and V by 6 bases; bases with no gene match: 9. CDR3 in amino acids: CASSLRTGPNSPLHF. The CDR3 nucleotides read TGTGCCAGCAGCCTTCGGACAGGCCCCAATTCACCCCTCCACTTT.

The CDR3 region is CASSRGQGAVGETQYF. The DNA for the CDR3 is TGTGCCAGCAGCCGAGGACAGGGGGCAGTAGGAGAGACCCAGTACTTC. J is TRBJ2-5 and V is TRBV6-2 or TRBV6-3; 11 bases fit TRBD1. Trimming at V came to 6 bases and at J to 4 bases, leaving 10 bases not matched to a gene. CDR3 size: 16 residues. Germline V CDR1 and CDR2: MNHEY, SVGEGT.

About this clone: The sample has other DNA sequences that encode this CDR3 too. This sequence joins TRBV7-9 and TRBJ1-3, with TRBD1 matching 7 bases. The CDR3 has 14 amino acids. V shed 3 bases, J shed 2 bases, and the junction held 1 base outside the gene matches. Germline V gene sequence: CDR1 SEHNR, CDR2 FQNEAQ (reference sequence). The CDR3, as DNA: TGTGCCAGCAGCTTCACAGGGGCTGGAAACACCATATATTTT. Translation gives CASSFTGAGNTIYF.

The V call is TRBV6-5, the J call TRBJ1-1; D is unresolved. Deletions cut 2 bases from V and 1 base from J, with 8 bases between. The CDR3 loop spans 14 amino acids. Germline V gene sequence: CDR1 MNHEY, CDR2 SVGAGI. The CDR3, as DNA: TGTGCCAGCAGTTACGCGGGCAGGAACACTGAAGCTTTCTTT. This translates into CASSYAGRNTEAFF.

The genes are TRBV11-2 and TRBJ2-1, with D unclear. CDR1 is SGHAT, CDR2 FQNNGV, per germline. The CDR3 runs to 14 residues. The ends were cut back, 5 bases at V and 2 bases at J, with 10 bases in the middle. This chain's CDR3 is CASSASWAYNEQFF. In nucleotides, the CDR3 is TGTGCCAGCAGCGCTAGTTGGGCCTACAATGAGCAGTTCTTC.

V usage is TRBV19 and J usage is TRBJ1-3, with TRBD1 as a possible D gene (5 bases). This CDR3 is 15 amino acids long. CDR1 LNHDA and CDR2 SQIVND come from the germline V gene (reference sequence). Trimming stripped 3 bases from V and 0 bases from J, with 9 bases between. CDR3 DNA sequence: TGTGCCAGTAGTATCCAGGGCTTCTCTGGAAACACCATATATTTT. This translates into CASSIQGFSGNTIYF.

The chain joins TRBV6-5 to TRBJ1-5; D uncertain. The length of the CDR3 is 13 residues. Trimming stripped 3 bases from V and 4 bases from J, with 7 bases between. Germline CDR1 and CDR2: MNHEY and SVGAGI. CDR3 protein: CASSYGQNQPQHF. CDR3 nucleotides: TGTGCCAGCAGTTATGGCCAGAATCAGCCCCAGCATTTT.

CDR3 nucleotides: TGTGCTAGTGGTTTGACGGGTTACAATGAGCAGTTCTTC. Protein product: CASGLTGYNEQFF. The V gene is TRBV12-5, the J gene TRBJ2-1; D gene unclear. This CDR3 has 13 amino acids. V lost 2 bases and J lost 4, with 6 bases in between. The germline V gene has CDR1 LGHNT and CDR2 FRNRAP.

The CDR3 loop is CASSQSLQGFTSNQPQHF. The CDR3, as DNA: TGCGCCAGCAGCCAATCCTTGCAGGGTTTTACTAGCAATCAGCCCCAGCATTTT. The chain uses TRBV4-1 and TRBJ1-5; tentatively, D is TRBD1 (5 bases). This CDR3 contains 18 residues. Between the trimmed V and J ends, which lost 2 bases and 0 bases, there was a span of 17 bases. From germline, CDR1 is MGHRA and CDR2 YSYEKL.

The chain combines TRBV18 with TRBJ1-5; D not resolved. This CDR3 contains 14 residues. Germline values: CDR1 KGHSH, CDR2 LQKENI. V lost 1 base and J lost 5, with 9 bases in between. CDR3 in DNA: TGTGCCAGCTCACCACGAACCGCGGATCAGCCCCAGCATTTT. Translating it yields CASSPRTADQPQHF.

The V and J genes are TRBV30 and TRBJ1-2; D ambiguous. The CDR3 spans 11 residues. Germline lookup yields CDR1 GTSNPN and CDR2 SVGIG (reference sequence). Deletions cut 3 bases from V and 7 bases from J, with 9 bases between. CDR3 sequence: CAWSSDRGYTF. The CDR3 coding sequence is TGTGCCTGGAGCAGCGATCGTGGCTACACCTTC.

CDR3 protein: CASSQGVGSGGDTQYF. Written as DNA, the CDR3 is TGTGCCAGCAGCCAAGGAGTGGGATCGGGCGGGGATACGCAGTATTTT. The chain has TRBV3-1 (or the pseudogene TRBV3-2) and TRBJ2-3; D is perhaps TRBD2 (5 bases). V dropped 1 base and J dropped 6 bases, with 17 bases sitting between them. Germline V CDR1 and CDR2: LGHDT, YNNKEL (reference sequence). This CDR3 has 16 amino acids.